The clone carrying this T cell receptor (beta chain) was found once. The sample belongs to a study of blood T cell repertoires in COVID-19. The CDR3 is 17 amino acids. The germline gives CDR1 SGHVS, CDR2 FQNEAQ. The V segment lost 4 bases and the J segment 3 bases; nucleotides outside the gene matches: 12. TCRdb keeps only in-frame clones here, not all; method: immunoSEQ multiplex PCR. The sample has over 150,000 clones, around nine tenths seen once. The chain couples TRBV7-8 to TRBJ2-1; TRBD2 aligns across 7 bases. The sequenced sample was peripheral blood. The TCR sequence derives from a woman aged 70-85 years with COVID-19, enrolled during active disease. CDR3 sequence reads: CASSSPRGGGHYNEQFF. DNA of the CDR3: TGTGCCAGCAGCTCCCCCCGCGGGGGAGGGCACTACAATGAGCAGTTCTTC.